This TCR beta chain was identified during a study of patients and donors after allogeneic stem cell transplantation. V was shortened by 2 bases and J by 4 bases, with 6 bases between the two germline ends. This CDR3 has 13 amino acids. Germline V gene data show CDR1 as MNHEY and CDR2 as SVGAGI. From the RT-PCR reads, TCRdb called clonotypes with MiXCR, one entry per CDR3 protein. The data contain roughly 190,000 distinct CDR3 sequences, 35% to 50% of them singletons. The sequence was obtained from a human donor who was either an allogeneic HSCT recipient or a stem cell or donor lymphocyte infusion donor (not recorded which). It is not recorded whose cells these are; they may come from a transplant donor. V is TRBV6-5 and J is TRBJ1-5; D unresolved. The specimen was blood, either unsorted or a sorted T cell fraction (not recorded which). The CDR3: CASSYKSNQPQHF. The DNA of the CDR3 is TGTGCCAGCAGTTACAAGAGTAATCAGCCCCAGCATTTT.